This TCR beta chain appears in the sequencing data of a study of shared clonotypes between healthy human individuals. The data were produced by immunoSEQ multiplex PCR, yet TCRdb's version contains in-frame clones alone and is incomplete. The table has about 1,900,000 clones, over 85% seen once. This CDR3 is built from 17 residues. V trimming: 2 bases; J trimming: 6 bases; junction bases outside the gene matches: 11. CDR1 LNHDA and CDR2 SQIVND come from the germline V gene (reference sequence). CD45RO-negative cells were positively selected for CCR7, leaving out terminally differentiated effector memory CD45RA+ cells.

Sequencing was carried out using naive CD8+ T cells sorted from blood. The V gene is TRBV19, the J gene TRBJ2-3, with 10 bases that match TRBD2. This clonotype originated in a man aged 18-30 years in good health. The chain's CDR3 is CASSIRTSGAPRDTQYF. In DNA, the CDR3 is TGTGCCAGTAGTATACGGACTAGCGGCGCTCCTCGGGATACGCAGTATTTT.